A selection of T cell receptor beta chains follows, all from one sample in a study of T cells after yellow fever vaccination. In TCRdb, the 5' RACE reads were re-called with MiXCR into one record per CDR3 protein. Of just under 85,000 distinct CDR3 sequences listed, 13% are singletons. Sequencing used CD8+ T cells not binding an NS4B(214-222) dextramer, sorted from PBMCs, obtained approximately 20 days after the first yellow fever vaccination. These receptors were obtained from a man aged 18 to 30 who received the YFV17D yellow fever vaccine. Each CDR3 is given with its conserved first and last residue. A D gene is named only where the DNA matches it firmly. Where a row states a size, it is once, few, many or the class of an expanded clone; other rows omit it.

NA | TRBJ2-1 | NA | TRBV6-5 | CASSSQGMENEQFF | TGTGCCAGCAGTTCCCAGGGTATGGAGAATGAGCAGTTCTTC
NA | TRBJ1-6 | NA | TRBV5-1 | CASSLSGLSLNSPLHF | TGCGCCAGCAGCTTGTCCGGACTCAGTCTGAATTCACCCCTCCACTTT
NA | TRBJ2-5 | TRBD2 | TRBV12-3/TRBV12-4 | CASSLGLAQETQYF | TGTGCCAGCAGTTTAGGACTAGCACAAGAGACCCAGTACTTC
NA | TRBJ2-7 | NA | TRBV4-3 | CASSPSGGEQYF | TGCGCCAGCAGCCCGTCCGGGGGTGAGCAGTACTTC
NA | TRBJ2-2 | TRBD1 | TRBV5-1 | CASSLSPGQGAIGELFF | TGCGCCAGCAGCTTGTCTCCGGGACAGGGGGCGATCGGGGAGCTGTTTTTT
few | TRBJ2-7 | NA | TRBV3-1 | CASSQHRGTAFHEQYF | TGTGCCAGCAGCCAACATCGAGGGACCGCGTTCCACGAGCAGTACTTC
few | TRBJ2-7 | NA | TRBV7-8 | CASSLGSLVAYEQYF | TGTGCCAGCAGCTTGGGTTCGCTGGTTGCCTACGAGCAGTACTTC
NA | TRBJ1-2 | TRBD1 | TRBV19 | CASSIRDSLYGYTF | TGTGCCAGTAGTATCCGGGACAGCCTCTATGGCTACACCTTC
NA | TRBJ1-1 | TRBD1 | TRBV27 | CASSFSRGGIGTEAFF | TGTGCCAGCAGTTTCTCCAGGGGGGGTATCGGCACTGAAGCTTTCTTT
NA | TRBJ1-1 | NA | TRBV4-1 | CASSQPVDGEAFF | TGCGCCAGCAGCCAACCCGTTGACGGGGAAGCTTTCTTT
few | TRBJ2-7 | NA | TRBV6-2/TRBV6-3 | CASEDDSYEQYF | TGTGCCAGCGAAGACGACTCCTACGAGCAGTACTTC
NA | TRBJ2-5 | TRBD2 | TRBV6-5 | CASSSGLAGVETQYF | TGTGCCAGCAGTTCCGGACTAGCGGGGGTAGAGACCCAGTACTTC
NA | TRBJ2-1 | NA | TRBV19 | CASSIRGNYNEQFF | TGTGCCAGTAGTATCCGAGGCAACTACAATGAGCAGTTCTTC
NA | TRBJ1-1 | NA | TRBV7-9 | CASHGFIDTEAFF | TGTGCCAGCCACGGCTTCATCGACACTGAAGCTTTCTTT
once | TRBJ2-3 | NA | TRBV6-5 | CASSYTLGGATDTQYF | TGTGCCAGCAGTTATACACTAGGGGGAGCGACAGATACGCAGTATTTT
few | TRBJ2-5 | TRBD1 | TRBV4-1 | CASSQGTGGGETQYF | TGCGCCAGCAGCCAAGGGACAGGGGGCGGAGAGACCCAGTACTTC
few | TRBJ2-3 | TRBD2 | TRBV6-1 | CASSPSGGPHTQYF | TGTGCCAGCAGCCCTAGCGGGGGGCCCCATACGCAGTATTTT
once | TRBJ2-7 | NA | TRBV21-1 | CASSFETGPVSYEQYF | TGTGCCAGCAGCTTCGAGACAGGGCCAGTCTCCTACGAGCAGTACTTC